This T cell receptor (beta chain) is from a study of T cells after yellow fever vaccination (dated by TCRdb to between 2017 and 2020). About the full investigation: The SMART-Seq v4 Ultra Low Input RNA kit was used to prepare libraries from fractions with low cell numbers. Bulk TCR alpha and beta repertoires were sequenced longitudinally to track T-cell clones before and after primary and booster YFV17D yellow fever vaccination. Two healthy male donors made up the cohort, one aged 18 to 29 years and the other aged 30 to 39 years. Blood was drawn at multiple timepoints before and after primary and secondary immunization, with bulk PBMC replicates and cell subsets isolated.

TCR cDNA was made using 5'RACE template switching, a step that added a universal primer site and unique molecular identifiers. Priming for cDNA synthesis came from both the TCR alpha and TCR beta constant segments. Library amplification involved two PCR steps, and the second step added sample barcodes and sequencing adapters. Sequencing of libraries was done on Illumina HiSeq 2500 (2x100 bp) or NovaSeq (2x150 bp). The authors' analysis ran thus. MIGEC handled demultiplexing of reads and collapsing into UMI consensus sequences, while MiXCR performed V(D)J alignment. Using edgeR on replicate PBMC samples, clonotypes were called vaccine-responding if FDR was below 0.01 and the log2 fold change was above 5 up to day 15. CD4 or CD8 identity was assigned to each bulk clonotype according to whether the clonotype was present at higher abundance in the sequenced CD4 repertoire or the sequenced CD8 repertoire. TCRdb redid the processing of the public reads, applying fastp at Q25 and MiXCR, and retained in-frame beta chains. Each entry merges the rows of one CDR3 protein and shows their most common DNA and genes. TCRdb, rather than the study authors, made the V and J calls. The sample has about 69,000 distinct CDR3 sequences on record, about 6% of them singletons. Roughly 2% of the sample comes from the top ten.

Overall results and qualifications from the work: After the booster, most clones that had expanded after primary vaccination were detected again (about 97% of CD4 and about 88% of CD8), suggesting broad maintenance of memory. A small fraction of clonotypes appeared in both the CD4 and CD8 compartments, likely as a result of convergent recombination. Compared with the primary T-cell response, the secondary T-cell response was weaker but faster, peaking on day 5 rather than day 15. Because only two donors were included in the study, the extent to which the findings can be generalized is limited. FACS-sorted repertoires could contain abundant contaminating clonotypes from the bulk population, so computational filtering was required.

Measured from the cysteine to the phenylalanine, the CDR3 is 14 residues long. Only the CDR3 DNA is retained, 42 bases long and in frame from the first base. Trimming accounts for 6 bases at V and 5 bases at J, while the number of junction bases matched to no gene is 4. Reading the germline V gene gives CDR1 MNHEY and CDR2 SVGEGT. Reading the label with the study, this specimen's treatment or condition is: live attenuated yellow fever vaccine strain. A standard Ficoll-Paque protocol was used to isolate PBMCs from peripheral blood. Dynabeads CD4 and CD8 positive selection kits were used to isolate CD4 and CD8 T-cell fractions. TriZol was used to extract RNA from bulk PBMCs, from CD4 and CD8 fractions, and from dextramer-positive and dextramer-negative fractions. Regarding this clonotype: Its target antigen remains unknown. Base qualities were left out, and no much larger clone turns up one base away.

The TCR sequence derives from a young man who received the YFV17D yellow fever vaccine. The material sequenced was CD4+ T cells sorted from PBMCs, taken less than 18 days after the first yellow fever vaccination. In this chain, TRBV6-2 or TRBV6-3 is recombined with TRBJ2-3, with TRBD2 matching 11 junction bases. The DNA sequence is given as TGTGCCAGCAGATTAGCGGGGGGGCAAGATACGCAGTATTTT. Translated, it gives CASRLAGGQDTQYF.